The TCR beta chain under discussion was sequenced for a study of human T cells and chemical hapten exposure. Study background: Alopecia areata, totalis and universalis patients, mostly female, were included.

About this clonotype: Its antigen is not known. Just one base apart from a much larger clone, this may be a read error.

Individual cDNA molecules in this library carried unique molecular identifiers. In TCRdb, the RACE reads were re-called with MiXCR into one record per CDR3 protein. The sample contains a few hundred thousand distinct CDR3 sequences, more than 5% of which appear only once. Whole-study findings and limits: Donors in the study had alopecia, meaning their immune response may differ from healthy people's. Sensitizing with DPC caused no change in TCRs above 1 in 1000 frequency.

The time point: patch test 2, 6 weeks after DPC sensitization. Treatment meaning: therapeutic diphenylcyclopropenone sensitization with weekly scalp DPC. The sequencing used whole blood, collected in connection with sensitization to the hapten diphenylcyclopropenone (DPC). The receptor was derived from a woman between 18 and 29 years old with alopecia areata. Some clones in this sample may be carry-over from other donors' samples.

CDR3 amino acids: CASSSSSGGGLDTQNF. In nucleotides, the CDR3 is TGTGCCAGCAGCTCCTCTAGCGGGGGGGGGCTGGATACGCAGAATTTT. The V and J genes are TRBV7-2 and TRBJ2-3; 12 bases fit TRBD2. CDR1 is SGHTA, CDR2 FQGNSA, per germline. The CDR3 runs 16 residues. The complete variable domain, with remaining parts taken from reference TRBV7-2 and TRBJ2-3, reads GAGVSQSPSNKVTEKGKDVELRCDPISGHTALYWYRQSLGQGLEFLIYFQGNSAPDKSGLPSDRFSAERTGGSVSTLTIQRTQQEDSAVYLCASSSSSGGGLDTQNFGPGTRLTVL.